Presented here are 27 T cell receptor beta chains from one specimen sequenced in a study of graft-versus-host responses after intestinal transplantation. Their cognate antigens are unknown. Sequenced by immunoSEQ multiplex PCR; TCRdb stores in-frame clones only, minus some. The data show tens of thousands of clones, with 84% seen just once and 0.39% held by the top ten. This material consisted of unstimulated CD4+ T cells sorted from spleen or lymph node cells, taken before transplant. Source of these receptors: a human donor who was the organ donor for an intestinal transplant.

This clone was picked up one time. The genes are TRBV28 and TRBJ1-5; 9 bases match TRBD1. Germline loops: CDR1 MDHEN, CDR2 SYDVKM. There are 16 residues in the CDR3. V trimming: 4 bases; J trimming: 5 bases; junction bases outside the gene matches: 9. CDR3 in amino acids: CASSSGTGFGDQPQHF. The CDR3 DNA reads as TGTGCCAGCAGTTCCGGGACAGGGTTTGGGGATCAGCCCCAGCATTTT.

The chain links TRBV7-3 to TRBJ2-1; possibly TRBD2 for D (5 bases). This CDR3 region has 14 residues. V was trimmed by 5 bases and J by 3 bases, leaving 11 bases between them. CDR1 and CDR2 (germline): SGHTA, FQGTGA. This CDR3 is CASSPRGSYNEQFF. Written as DNA, the CDR3 is TGTGCCAGCAGCCCCCGTGGGAGCTACAATGAGCAGTTCTTC. The whole variable domain, filled in from reference TRBV7-3 and TRBJ2-1, reads GAGVSQTPSNKVTEKGKYVELRCDPISGHTALYWYRQSLGQGPEFLIYFQGTGAADDSGLPNDRFFAVRPEGSVSTLKIQRTERGDSAVYLCASSPRGSYNEQFFGPGTRLTVL.

The chain has TRBV18 and TRBJ1-2; TRBD1 agrees at 8 bases. The trim removed 10 bases at V and 3 bases at J, leaving 10 bases unmatched. From germline, CDR1 is KGHSH and CDR2 LQKENI. This CDR3 comprises 14 residues. CDR3 in DNA: TGTGCCACGTACTCCCAGGGGGCTGACTATGGCTACACCTTC. This sequence encodes CATYSQGADYGYTF. Complete variable domain (other parts from reference TRBV18 and TRBJ1-2): NAGVMQNPRHLVRRRGQEARLRCSPMKGHSHVYWYRQLPEEGLKFMVYLQKENIIDESGMPKERFSAEFPKEGPSILRIQQVVRGDSAAYFCATYSQGADYGYTFGSGTRLTVV.

The V call is TRBV5-6, the J call TRBJ1-3, with a possible D match to TRBD1 (6 bases). CDR3 length: 16 residues. CDR1 and CDR2 from the germline V gene are SGHDT and YYEEEE. The ends were cut back, 4 bases at V and 0 bases at J, with 14 bases in the middle. The CDR3 DNA sequence: TGTGCCAGCAGCGGAGACAGGAGGAGCTCTGGAAACACCATATATTTT. This gives the protein CASSGDRRSSGNTIYF.

The chain has TRBV7-8 and TRBJ2-1; 8 nucleotides match TRBD2. Per germline, CDR1 SGHVS and CDR2 FQNEAQ. The CDR3 extends over 16 amino acids. Unmatched junction bases numbered 9, after V lost 1 base and J lost 7 bases. The CDR3 loop is CASSLERERGTNEQFF. CDR3 bases: TGTGCCAGCAGCTTAGAGAGGGAGCGGGGGACGAATGAGCAGTTCTTC.

This sequence joins TRBV7-2 and TRBJ2-3; 8 bases map to TRBD2. Germline CDR1 reads SGHTA; CDR2 reads FQGNSA. The CDR3 is 14 amino acids. Trimming removed 4 bases from V and 4 bases from J; junction bases left unmatched: 4. The CDR3 nucleotides read TGTGCCAGCAGCTCGGGGGGGGCGGCAGATACGCAGTATTTT. Translating gives CASSSGGAADTQYF.

This sequence joins TRBV7-9 and TRBJ2-7; 11 nucleotides agree with TRBD2. The trim removed 5 bases at V and 0 bases at J, leaving 15 bases unmatched. Germline V CDR1 and CDR2: SEHNR, FQNEAQ (reference sequence). This CDR3 region has 19 residues. The CDR3 protein is CASSTHRASGGLLSYEQYV. The CDR3 DNA is TGTGCCAGCAGCACCCATAGGGCTAGCGGGGGGCTCCTCTCCTACGAGCAGTACGTC.

The genes are TRBV28 and TRBJ1-6; D not resolved. The CDR3 loop spans 14 amino acids. V shed 1 base and J shed 6 bases, with 7 bases lying between them. Germline CDR1 MDHEN, CDR2 SYDVKM. CDR3: CASSLSQVNSPLHF. In nucleotides, the CDR3 is TGTGCCAGCAGTTTATCGCAGGTTAATTCACCCCTCCACTTT.

This rearrangement joins TRBV27 to TRBJ2-5, with 9 bases fitting TRBD2. Germline CDR1 is MNHEY and CDR2 is SMNVEV (reference sequence). The V gene end was trimmed by 4 bases and the J gene end by 2 bases; junction bases not matched to a gene: 8. CDR3 length: 16 amino acids. The chain's CDR3 is CASSSRTSDRQETQYF. CDR3 nucleotide sequence: TGTGCCAGCAGTTCGAGGACTAGCGATAGACAAGAGACCCAGTACTTC.

The rearrangement links TRBV7-9 to TRBJ2-3, with 8 bases aligning to TRBD1. This CDR3 has 16 residues. After removal of 5 bases from V and 4 bases from J, the junction contained 11 bases not matched to a gene. The germline V gene has CDR1 SEHNR and CDR2 FQNEAQ (reference sequence). CDR3 sequence: CASSIPRTGLPDTQYF. CDR3 nucleotide sequence: TGTGCCAGCAGCATCCCCAGGACAGGGCTCCCAGATACGCAGTATTTT.

This chain connects TRBV18 to TRBJ2-3, with a weak D call TRBD2 (6 bases). CDR1 and CDR2 (germline): KGHSH, LQKENI. Trimming stripped 3 bases from V and 4 bases from J, with 11 bases between. This CDR3 region has 14 residues. The CDR3 DNA follows: TGTGCCAGCTCACCGGTACAGCGGGCAGATACGCAGTATTTT. Protein product: CASSPVQRADTQYF.

This rearrangement joins TRBV7-8 to TRBJ2-7; tentative D call: TRBD2 (7 bases). Germline-derived CDR1 and CDR2 are SGHVS and FQNEAQ. This CDR3 spans 15 amino acids. The ends were cut back, 1 base at V and 4 bases at J, with 14 bases in the middle. CDR3 sequence: CASSLVSGGPYEQYV. The DNA for the CDR3 is TGTGCCAGCAGCTTAGTATCGGGGGGCCCTTACGAGCAGTACGTC.

The chain recombines TRBV28 with TRBJ2-2, with 8 positions matching TRBD2. With 7 bases clipped from V and 1 base from J, the junction kept 5 bases outside the gene matches. This CDR3 contains 15 residues. Germline V CDR1 and CDR2: MDHEN, SYDVKM. The CDR3 here is CASTPGGQNTGELFF. CDR3 in DNA: TGTGCCAGCACCCCGGGGGGGCAGAACACCGGGGAGCTGTTTTTT.

The chain uses TRBV6-6 and TRBJ2-7; D possibly corresponds to TRBD1 (6 bases). Trimming took 6 bases from V and 2 from J, leaving 17 bases between them. The CDR3 contains 15 residues. Germline V CDR1 and CDR2: MNHNY, SVGAGI (reference sequence). The CDR3 spells CASRETIQGTYEQYV. The DNA of the CDR3 is TGTGCCAGCAGAGAAACAATTCAGGGGACCTACGAGCAGTACGTC.

This sequence joins TRBV7-6 and TRBJ2-1; D perhaps matches TRBD2 (5 bases). CDR1 is SGHVS, CDR2 FNYEAQ, per germline. The V end was cut by 1 base, the J end by 8 bases, with 9 bases between. The CDR3 extends over 13 amino acids. The CDR3 region is CASSLGQRDEQFF. The CDR3 DNA reads as TGTGCCAGCAGCTTAGGTCAGAGGGATGAGCAGTTCTTC.

This clone appeared a single time. The chain couples TRBV18 to TRBJ2-5, with D unclear. The CDR3 runs 13 residues. Trimming removed 0 bases from V and 4 bases from J, with 6 bases in between. The germline CDR1 and CDR2 sequences are KGHSH and LQKENI. The CDR3 is CASSPPSGETQYF. The CDR3 region has the DNA TGTGCCAGCTCACCACCGTCAGGAGAGACCCAGTACTTC.

The gene calls are TRBV7-2 and TRBJ1-1; D remains unclear. This CDR3 is built from 13 residues. V was trimmed by 4 bases and J by 6 bases, leaving 12 bases between them. CDR1 and CDR2 from the germline V gene are SGHTA and FQGNSA. CDR3 loop: CASSWYSGAEAFF. In DNA form, the CDR3 reads TGTGCCAGCAGCTGGTACAGCGGCGCTGAAGCTTTCTTT. The full variable domain, in which reference TRBV7-2 and TRBJ1-1 provide the parts outside the CDR3, is GAGVSQSPSNKVTEKGKDVELRCDPISGHTALYWYRQSLGQGLEFLIYFQGNSAPDKSGLPSDRFSAERTGGSVSTLTIQRTQQEDSAVYLCASSWYSGAEAFFGQGTRLTVV.

This clone came up a few times. V and J are TRBV11-2 and TRBJ1-3; D ambiguous. V shed 5 bases and J shed 7 bases, with 12 bases lying between them. This CDR3 spans 13 amino acids. Germline CDR1 reads SGHAT; CDR2 reads FQNNGV. The CDR3 region has the DNA TGTGCCAGCAGCGAGGGATCCCCGAACACCATATATTTT. This encodes CASSEGSPNTIYF.

V usage is TRBV10-3 and J usage is TRBJ1-1; 11 bases fit TRBD1. The CDR3 is 15 residues long. The germline V gene encodes CDR1 ENHRY and CDR2 SYGVKD. V lost 11 bases and J lost 3; bases outside the gene matches: 11. CDR3 amino acids: CAVGQGAKTDTEAFF. CDR3 bases: TGTGCCGTAGGACAGGGGGCAAAAACGGACACTGAAGCTTTCTTT.

This clone was seen a single time. The rearrangement uses TRBV2 and TRBJ1-1; D uncertain. This CDR3 contains 14 residues. Germline CDR1 reads SNHLY; CDR2 reads FYNNEI. V was pared by 4 bases and J by 1 base, with 10 bases between. CDR3 amino acids: CASSVLEANTEAFF. Written as DNA, the CDR3 is TGTGCCAGCAGTGTCTTAGAGGCGAACACTGAAGCTTTCTTT.

The genes are TRBV5-1 and TRBJ2-5; perhaps TRBD1 as D (8 bases). The V gene's germline CDR1 is SGHRS and CDR2 YFSETQ. Trimming shortened V by 2 bases and J by 4 bases, and 18 bases separated the two germline ends. CDR3 length equals 16 residues. CDR3 protein: CASSFIGQGGGETQYF. In DNA form, the CDR3 reads TGCGCCAGCAGCTTCATAGGACAGGGAGGGGGAGAGACCCAGTACTTC.

V and J are TRBV6-6 and TRBJ2-2; a weak D match, TRBD1 (6 bases). Trimming removed 6 bases at V and 2 bases at J, with 10 bases between. The CDR3 covers 14 residues. The germline gives CDR1 MNHNY, CDR2 SVGAGI (reference sequence). CDR3 sequence (DNA): TGTGCCAGCAGCTTGGACAGAAACACCGGGGAGCTGTTTTTT. It encodes CASSLDRNTGELFF.

The V gene is TRBV6-6, the J gene TRBJ2-1, with 7 bases identical to TRBD1. The V gene end was trimmed by 7 bases and the J gene end by 6 bases; junction bases not matched to a gene: 6. This CDR3 has 13 amino acids. From germline, CDR1 is MNHNY and CDR2 SVGAGI (reference sequence). DNA of the CDR3: TGTGCCAGCAAAGGGACAGTCACCAATGAGCAGTTCTTC. It yields the protein CASKGTVTNEQFF.

The chain is built from TRBV25-1 and TRBJ1-2; maybe TRBD1 (5 bases). V was clipped by 2 bases and J by 3 bases, with 13 bases between them. Per the germline V gene, CDR1 is MGHDK and CDR2 is SYGVNS. The CDR3 contains 15 residues. CDR3 bases: TGTGCCAGCAGTGAAGATCGGGGGGACTACTATGGCTACACCTTC. As protein: CASSEDRGDYYGYTF.

The V gene is TRBV4-3, the J gene TRBJ1-2; D is possibly TRBD1 (6 bases). With 1 base removed from V and 0 bases from J, the gap between germline ends came to 6 bases. The CDR3 is 14 residues long. CDR1 and CDR2 (germline): LGHNA, YSLEER. The CDR3, as DNA: TGCGCCAGCAGCCAAGGGACAGCTAACTATGGCTACACCTTC. It translates to CASSQGTANYGYTF.

The chain combines TRBV2 with TRBJ2-3, with TRBD2 identical over 15 bases. With 7 bases clipped from V and 5 bases from J, the junction kept 4 bases outside the gene matches. The CDR3 length is 15 residues. CDR1 SNHLY and CDR2 FYNNEI come from the germline V gene. In nucleotides, the CDR3 is TGTGCCAGCACTCTGGGACTAGCGGGGGGAGATACGCAGTATTTT. This translates into CASTLGLAGGDTQYF.

The V and J genes are TRBV29-1 and TRBJ2-3, with D unresolved. Looked up from germline, CDR1 is SQVTM and CDR2 is ANQGSEA. This CDR3 region has 14 residues. Trimming took off 6 bases at V and 2 bases at J, with 15 bases between the two ends. As DNA, the CDR3 is TGCAGCGTCCCAAGACTGGATATCACAGATACGCAGTATTTT. Amino acid sequence: CSVPRLDITDTQYF.